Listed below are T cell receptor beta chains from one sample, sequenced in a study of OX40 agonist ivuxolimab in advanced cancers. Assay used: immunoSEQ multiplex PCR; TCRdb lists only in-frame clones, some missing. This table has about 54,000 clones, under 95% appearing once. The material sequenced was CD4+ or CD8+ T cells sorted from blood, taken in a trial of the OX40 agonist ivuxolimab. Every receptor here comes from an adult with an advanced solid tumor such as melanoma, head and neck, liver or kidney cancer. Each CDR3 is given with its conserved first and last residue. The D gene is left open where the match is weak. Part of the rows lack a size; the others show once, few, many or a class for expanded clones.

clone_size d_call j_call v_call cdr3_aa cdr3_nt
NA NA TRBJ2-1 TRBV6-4 CASSDSGALSEQFF TGTGCCAGCAGTGACTCGGGGGCGTTGAGTGAGCAGTTCTTC
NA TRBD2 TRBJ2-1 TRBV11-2 CASTSLAGEKWAEQFF TGTGCCAGCACCTCCTTAGCGGGAGAAAAGTGGGCTGAGCAGTTCTTC
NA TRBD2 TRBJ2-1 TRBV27 CASSLLAEPYNEQFF TGTGCCAGCTCCCTCCTAGCGGAACCATACAATGAGCAGTTCTTC
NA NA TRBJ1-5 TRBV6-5 CASSPDSYSNQPQHF TGTGCCAGCAGCCCGGACTCCTATAGCAATCAGCCCCAGCATTTT
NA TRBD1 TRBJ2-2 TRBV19 CASSIGTGLGELFF TGTGCCAGTAGTATTGGGACAGGGCTCGGGGAGCTGTTTTTT
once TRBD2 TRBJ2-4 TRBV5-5 CASTGGTAGGRIQYF TGTGCCAGCACCGGAGGTACAGCGGGAGGCCGCATTCAGTACTTC
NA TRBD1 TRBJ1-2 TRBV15 CATSKTSQGLNYGYTF TGTGCCACCAGCAAAACCTCACAGGGGCTTAACTATGGCTACACCTTC
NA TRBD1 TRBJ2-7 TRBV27 CASRPTGGHVYEQYF TGTGCCAGCAGGCCTACAGGGGGTCACGTTTACGAGCAGTACTTC
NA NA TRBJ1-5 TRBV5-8 CASSLDGTRNQPQHF TGTGCCAGCAGCTTGGACGGGACAAGGAATCAGCCCCAGCATTTT
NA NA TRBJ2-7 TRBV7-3 CASSLTGPPEEQYF TGTGCCAGCAGCTTAACGGGACCGCCTGAAGAGCAGTACTTC
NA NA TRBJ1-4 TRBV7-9 CASSLPQGGNEKLFF TGTGCCAGCAGCCTTCCACAGGGTGGAAATGAAAAACTGTTTTTT
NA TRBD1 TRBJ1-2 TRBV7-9 CASSSTGGAGGYTF TGTGCCAGCAGCTCTACAGGGGGCGCAGGTGGCTACACCTTC
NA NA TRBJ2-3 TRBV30 CAWDDLGFGSTDTQYF TGTGCCTGGGACGACCTAGGGTTTGGGAGCACAGATACGCAGTATTTT
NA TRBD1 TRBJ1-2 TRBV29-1 CSVALGTAYGYTF TGCAGCGTTGCGTTGGGGACAGCCTATGGCTACACCTTC
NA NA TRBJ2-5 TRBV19 CASSIGASRSETQYF TGTGCCAGTAGTATAGGGGCTAGCAGAAGCGAGACCCAGTACTTC
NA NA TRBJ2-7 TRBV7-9 CASSLTVYEQYF TGTGCCAGCAGCTTAACTGTCTACGAGCAGTACTTC
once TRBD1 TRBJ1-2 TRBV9 CASRNPTGGGDYGYTF TGTGCCAGCCGGAACCCGACAGGGGGCGGCGATTATGGCTACACCTTC
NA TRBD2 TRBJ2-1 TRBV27 CASTRGRGSWNEQFF TGTGCCAGCACCCGGGGACGCGGGAGCTGGAATGAGCAGTTCTTC
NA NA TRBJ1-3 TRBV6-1 CASSDPFLDSGNTIYF TGTGCCAGCAGTGACCCCTTTCTAGACTCTGGAAACACCATATATTTT
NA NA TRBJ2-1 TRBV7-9 CASSQGAVYNEQFF TGTGCCAGCAGCCAAGGGGCCGTCTACAATGAGCAGTTCTTC
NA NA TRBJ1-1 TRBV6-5 CASSYSLNTEAFF TGTGCCAGCAGTTATAGCCTGAACACTGAAGCTTTCTTT
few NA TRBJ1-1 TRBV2 CASSSNTEAFF TGTGCCAGCAGTTCGAACACTGAAGCTTTCTTT
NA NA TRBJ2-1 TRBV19 CASSIKHSTYNEQFF TGTGCCAGTAGTATAAAACACAGTACCTACAATGAGCAGTTCTTC
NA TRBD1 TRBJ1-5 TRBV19 CASRTGTSNQPQHF TGTGCCAGTCGGACAGGGACTAGCAATCAGCCCCAGCATTTT
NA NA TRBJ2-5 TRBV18 CASSAGPGFRQETQYF TGTGCCAGCTCAGCGGGCCCGGGATTCCGACAAGAGACCCAGTACTTC
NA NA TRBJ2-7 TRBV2 CASSGLSYEQYF TGTGCCAGCAGTGGACTCTCCTACGAGCAGTACTTC
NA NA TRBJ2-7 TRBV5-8 CASSLPRGDEQYF TGTGCCAGCAGCTTGCCCAGGGGAGACGAGCAGTACTTC
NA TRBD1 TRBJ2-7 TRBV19 CASSIAPSWTGGYEQYF TGTGCCAGTAGTATAGCCCCCTCTTGGACAGGGGGATACGAGCAGTACTTC
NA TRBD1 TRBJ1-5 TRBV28 CASYTQGSNQPQHF TGTGCCAGTTATACACAGGGGAGCAATCAGCCCCAGCATTTT
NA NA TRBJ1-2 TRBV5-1 CASSSLAGYADYGYTF TGCGCCAGCAGCTCCCTAGCGGGGTACGCGGACTATGGCTACACCTTC
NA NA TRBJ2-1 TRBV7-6 CASSLEWPYNEQFF TGTGCCAGCAGCTTAGAATGGCCATACAATGAGCAGTTCTTC
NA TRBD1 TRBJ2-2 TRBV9 CASSARDRGTGELFF TGTGCCAGCAGCGCTCGGGACAGGGGCACCGGGGAGCTGTTTTTT
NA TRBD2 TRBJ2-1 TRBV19 CATRLAGGYNEQFF TGTGCCACCAGACTAGCGGGGGGGTACAATGAGCAGTTCTTC
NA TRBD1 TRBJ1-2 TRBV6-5 CASSLQGARGYTF TGTGCCAGCAGTTTACAGGGGGCTCGGGGCTACACCTTC
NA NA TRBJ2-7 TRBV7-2 CASSPSGSQVFYYEQYF TGTGCCAGCAGCCCCTCGGGTAGCCAGGTATTTTACTACGAGCAGTACTTC
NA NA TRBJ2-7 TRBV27 CASSLRSQYEQYF TGTGCCAGCAGTTTACGTTCTCAGTACGAGCAGTACTTC
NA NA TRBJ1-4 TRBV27 CASSLETGNEKLFF TGTGCCAGCAGTTTGGAGACAGGCAATGAAAAACTGTTTTTT
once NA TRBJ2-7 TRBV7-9 CASSLSGSLYYEQYF TGTGCCAGCAGCTTATCCGGCAGCCTGTACTACGAGCAGTACTTC
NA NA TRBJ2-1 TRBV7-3 CASSFGRGYEQFF TGTGCCAGCAGCTTTGGACGTGGCTATGAGCAGTTCTTC
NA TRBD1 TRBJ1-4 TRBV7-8 CASSLIDRAPTNEKLFF TGTGCCAGCAGCTTAATCGACAGGGCCCCAACTAATGAAAAACTGTTTTTT
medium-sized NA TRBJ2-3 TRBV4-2 CASSQDSTGSTDTQYF TGTGCCAGCAGCCAAGATTCGACGGGAAGCACAGATACGCAGTATTTT
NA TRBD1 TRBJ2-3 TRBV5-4 CASSLATGAPDTQYF TGTGCCAGCAGCTTGGCTACAGGGGCCCCAGATACGCAGTATTTT
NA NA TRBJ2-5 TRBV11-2 CASSSSATGETQYF TGTGCCAGCAGCTCTTCGGCCACTGGGGAGACCCAGTACTTC
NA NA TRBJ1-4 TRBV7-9 CASSFWNEKLFF TGTGCCAGCAGCTTTTGGAATGAAAAACTGTTTTTT
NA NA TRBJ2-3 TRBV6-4 CASSDFLEADTQYF TGTGCCAGCAGTGACTTCCTGGAGGCAGATACGCAGTATTTT
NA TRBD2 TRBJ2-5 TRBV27 CASSWGMGEGQETQYF TGTGCCAGCAGTTGGGGAATGGGGGAGGGCCAAGAGACCCAGTACTTC
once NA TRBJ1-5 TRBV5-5 CASSLAGQPQHF TGTGCCAGCAGCTTGGCCGGACAGCCCCAGCATTTT
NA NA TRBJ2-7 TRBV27 CASSLVTGLGEQYF TGTGCCAGCAGTTTGGTCACGGGGCTTGGCGAGCAGTACTTC
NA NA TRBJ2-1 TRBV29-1 CSVEESRLGFF TGCAGCGTTGAAGAAAGTCGACTAGGGTTCTTC
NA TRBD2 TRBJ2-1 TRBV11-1 CASSPFSGGYEQFF TGTGCCAGCAGCCCCTTCTCGGGGGGATATGAGCAGTTCTTC